This TCR beta chain is from a study of blood T cells in healthy people across ages. Overall study findings and caveats: Expanded clonotype shifts may have been confounded, as the donors had an unknown CMV status. The study found more naive CD4+ cells and higher diversity in long-lived than aged donors. Estimates drawn from one million T cells were deemed to understate diversity.

This clonotype was detected a few times. The antigen remains unidentified. Healthy Caucasian individuals from Russia aged roughly 6 to 95 were enrolled as donors. With a J-beta primer mix and a sample-barcoded 5' primer, a second PCR ran roughly 7 to 11 cycles. TCRdb passed the 5' RACE reads through MiXCR, listing each CDR3 protein once. The sample has fewer than 800,000 distinct CDR3 sequences, roughly 20% seen once. CDR3 length equals 14 residues. V lost 7 bases to trimming and J lost 0 bases; unmatched junction nucleotides: 3. Germline V lookup: CDR1 MDHEN, CDR2 SYDVKM. The sample comprised blood. The rearrangement uses TRBV28 and TRBJ2-4, with 7 bases lining up with TRBD1. The sequence derives from a man in his 70s in good health. CDR3 in amino acids: CASTRQGAKNIQYF. In DNA, the CDR3 is TGTGCCAGCACCCGACAGGGAGCCAAAAACATTCAGTACTTC.